This T cell receptor beta chain was identified during a study of shared clonotypes between healthy human individuals. Study overall: Researchers assigned three CD4 naive, three CD4 memory, two CD8 naive and one CD8 memory plate to each donor.

Study-level findings and limits: Richness estimates generally favored naive over memory subsets. Relative to their counterparts shared across all four donors, non-shared clonotypes exhibited diminished generation probabilities.

About this clone itself: The antigen is unknown.

The assay was immunoSEQ multiplex PCR, and TCRdb's table has in-frame clones only and misses some. This table has 550,000 to 700,000 clones, around 78% appearing once. The germline V gene has CDR1 SGHNT and CDR2 YYREEE (reference sequence). CDR3 length equals 13 residues. Between the trimmed V and J ends, which lost 10 bases and 4 bases, there was a span of 15 bases. The chain has TRBV5-4 and TRBJ1-5; possibly TRBD1 for D (5 bases). This TCR was sampled from a woman in her twenties or thirties in good health. Sample: memory CD4+ T cells sorted from blood. As to subset: CD45RA-negative fraction. For the CDR3, the DNA is TGTGCCGCATACAAGGGGAGGAATCAGCCCCAGCATTTT. It yields the protein CAAYKGRNQPQHF.